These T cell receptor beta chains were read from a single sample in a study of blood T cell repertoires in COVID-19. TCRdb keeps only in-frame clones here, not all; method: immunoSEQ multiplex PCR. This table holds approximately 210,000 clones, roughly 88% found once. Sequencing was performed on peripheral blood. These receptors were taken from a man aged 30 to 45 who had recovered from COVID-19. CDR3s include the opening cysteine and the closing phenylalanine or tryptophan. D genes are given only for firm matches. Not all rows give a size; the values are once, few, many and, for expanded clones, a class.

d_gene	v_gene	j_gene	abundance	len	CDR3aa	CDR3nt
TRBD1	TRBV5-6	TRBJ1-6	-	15	CASGPGTGDNSPLHF	TGTGCCAGCGGACCTGGGACAGGTGATAATTCACCCCTCCACTTT
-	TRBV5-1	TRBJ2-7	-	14	CASSLGSQTYEQYF	TGCGCCAGCAGCTTGGGGAGTCAAACCTACGAGCAGTACTTC
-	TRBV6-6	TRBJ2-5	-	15	CASSSAGRFQETQYF	TGTGCCAGCAGTTCCGCAGGGAGGTTCCAAGAGACCCAGTACTTC
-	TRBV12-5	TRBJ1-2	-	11	CASGGEGGYTF	TGTGCTAGTGGGGGGGAGGGCGGCTACACCTTC
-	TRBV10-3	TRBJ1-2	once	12	CAISYLQGGYTF	TGTGCCATCAGCTACCTACAGGGCGGCTACACCTTC
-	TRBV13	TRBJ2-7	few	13	CASTRESGYEQYF	TGTGCCAGCACCAGGGAATCAGGCTACGAGCAGTACTTC
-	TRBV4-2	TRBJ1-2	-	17	CASSRRTGTPISRGYTF	TGTGCCAGCAGCCGCAGAACCGGGACACCAATTTCGAGGGGCTACACCTTC
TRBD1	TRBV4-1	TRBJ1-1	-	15	CASSQVQGADTEAFF	TGCGCCAGCAGCCAAGTTCAGGGGGCGGACACTGAAGCTTTCTTT
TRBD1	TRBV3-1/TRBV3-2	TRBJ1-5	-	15	CASSQAGQLNQPQHF	TGTGCCAGCAGCCAAGCGGGACAGCTTAATCAGCCCCAGCATTTT
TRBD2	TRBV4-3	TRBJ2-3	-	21	CASSQDLLPGLAGESTDTQYF	TGCGCCAGCAGCCAAGATCTTTTACCGGGACTAGCGGGGGAAAGCACAGATACGCAGTATTTT
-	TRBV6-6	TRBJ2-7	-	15	CASNSEGSISYEQYF	TGTGCCAGCAACTCCGAGGGATCCATCTCCTACGAGCAGTACTTC
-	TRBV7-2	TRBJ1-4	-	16	CASSLDIAGSNEKLFF	TGTGCCAGCAGCTTAGACATCGCAGGGTCGAATGAAAAACTGTTTTTT
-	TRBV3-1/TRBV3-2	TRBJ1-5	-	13	CASSQARVQPQHF	TGTGCCAGCAGCCAAGCCAGGGTGCAGCCCCAGCATTTT
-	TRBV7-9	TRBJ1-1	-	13	CASSFSSNTEAFF	TGTGCCAGCAGCTTTAGTTCGAACACTGAAGCTTTCTTT
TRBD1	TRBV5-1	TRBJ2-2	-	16	CASSPSGQASTGELFF	TGCGCCAGCAGCCCATCGGGACAGGCCTCCACCGGGGAGCTGTTTTTT
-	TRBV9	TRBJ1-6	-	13	CASSPRYNSPLHF	TGTGCCAGCAGCCCGCGATATAATTCACCCCTCCACTTT
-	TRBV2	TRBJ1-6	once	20	CASILLKTRGRYSYNSPLHF	TGTGCCAGCATTTTGTTGAAGACTCGAGGGCGGTATTCCTATAATTCACCCCTCCACTTT